This T cell receptor (beta chain) was obtained from a study of blood T cells in healthy people across ages. Sample-barcoded 5' priming and a J-beta primer mix drove a second PCR of roughly 7 to 11 cycles. One entry per CDR3 protein results from TCRdb running MiXCR on the 5' RACE reads. There are about 780,000 distinct CDR3 sequences in the sample; more than 25% occur only once, and less than 3.5% lies in the top ten. Overall study results and limits: The study lacked donor CMV status, which possibly confounded expanded clonotype changes.

V gave up 3 bases and J gave up 2 bases, with 10 bases separating them. This CDR3 has 13 residues. Looked up from germline, CDR1 is DFQATT and CDR2 is SNEGSKA (reference sequence). This clonotype has a handful of counts. As yet, its antigen is unknown. The same sample was also studied in work on T cells of mothers and their children. As that report states: Related pairs of mothers and children showed slightly higher, non-significant overlap versus unrelated pairs.

The sample taken for sequencing was blood. The V gene is TRBV20-1, the J gene TRBJ2-5; D is perhaps TRBD2 (6 bases). The receptor's source is a boy aged 5-17 years in good health. CDR3 DNA: TGCAGTGCTAGCATTAGCGGACAAGAGACCCAGTACTTC. Translated, it gives CSASISGQETQYF.